The 20 T cell receptor beta chains below all came from one sample that was sequenced in a study of regulatory T cells in long-lasting Graves disease. The TCR beta library used iRepertoire HTBI primers with Arm-PCR amplification of CDR3. TCRdb reanalysed the multiplex PCR reads using MiXCR and keeps one entry per CDR3 protein. Of 550,000 to 600,000 distinct CDR3 sequences listed, approximately 16% are singletons. Time point in this sample: newly diagnosed GD, antithyroid drugs for less than 3 months. PBMC RNA was the source of the TCR library. This sample also belongs to another study, concerning T cells in Graves' hyperthyroidism and ophthalmopathy.

This specimen was peripheral blood mononuclear cells (PBMCs), taken at new diagnosis, from a patient treated with antithyroid drugs. The receptors shown here come from a young man with Graves disease.

This clonotype came up many times. The chain employs TRBV28 and TRBJ1-5, with D possibly being TRBD1 (5 bases). Germline CDR1 is MDHEN and CDR2 is SYDVKM. V lost 5 bases and J lost 3, with 14 bases in between. The CDR3 is 15 amino acids. The CDR3 DNA reads as TGTGCCAGCAGTCCCCAGGGCTGGAACAATCAGCCCCAGCATTTT. This sequence encodes CASSPQGWNNQPQHF. Looking up the rest from reference TRBV28 and TRBJ1-5 gives the full variable domain: DVKVTQSSRYLVKRTGEKVFLECVQDMDHENMFWYRQDPGLGLRLIYFSYDVKMKEKGDIPEGYSVSREKKERFSLILESASTNQTSMYLCASSPQGWNNQPQHFGDGTRLSIL.

This clonotype has more than one count but fewer than ten. Compared with germline, one end of the junction differs, possibly owing to a read error. The J gene is TRBJ2-3, the V gene TRBV6-1; D remains ambiguous. The length of the CDR3 is 18 residues. Germline lookup yields CDR1 MNHNS and CDR2 SASEGT. CDR3 amino acids: CAGSEGIVGPLRTDTQYF. In DNA, the CDR3 is TGTGCCGGCAGTGAAGGGATCGTAGGGCCCCTACGCACAGATACGCAGTATTTT.

This clonotype occurred a few times. The J gene is TRBJ2-5, the V gene TRBV5-1; TRBD2 matches 11 bases. V dropped 4 bases and J dropped 5; count of bases not matched to a gene: 7. The CDR3 runs to 15 residues. Germline CDR1 and CDR2: SGHRS and YFSETQ. The CDR3 region has the DNA TGCGCCAGCAGCGACCCTAGCGGGAGGACGGAGACCCAGTACTTC. Translated, it gives CASSDPSGRTETQYF.

The rearrangement links TRBV18 to TRBJ2-5; D may be TRBD1 (6 bases). The V end lost 3 bases, the J end lost 4 bases, and 15 bases lay between the germline ends. The CDR3 spans 15 residues. Looked up from germline, CDR1 is KGHSH and CDR2 is LQKENI. This CDR3 reads CASSPRDKGRETQYF. In DNA, the CDR3 is TGTGCCAGCTCACCTCGGGACAAGGGGCGAGAGACCCAGTACTTC. The variable domain in full, with the rest retrieved from reference TRBV18 and TRBJ2-5, is NAGVMQNPRHLVRRRGQEARLRCSPMKGHSHVYWYRQLPEEGLKFMVYLQKENIIDESGMPKERFSAEFPKEGPSILRIQQVVRGDSAAYFCASSPRDKGRETQYFGPGTRLLVL.

The sample holds a few counts of this clonotype. The chain has TRBV18 and TRBJ1-2, with no clear D. Trimming took off 3 bases at V and 8 bases at J, with 13 bases between the two ends. From germline, CDR1 is KGHSH and CDR2 LQKENI. There are 13 residues in the CDR3. CDR3 nucleotides: TGTGCCAGCTCACCCGGCACAGACACCGGCTACACCTTC. Its protein product is CASSPGTDTGYTF.

This clonotype was counted between two and nine times. This chain uses TRBV14 with TRBJ2-7, with a weak D call TRBD1 (6 bases). Per germline, CDR1 SGHDN and CDR2 FVKESK. Between the trimmed V and J ends, which lost 1 base and 2 bases, there was a span of 9 bases. CDR3 length equals 14 residues. The CDR3 protein is CASSQVRGTYEQYF. The CDR3 DNA reads TGTGCCAGCAGCCAAGTTAGGGGGACCTACGAGCAGTACTTC.

This clonotype was seen at least ten times. V and J are TRBV18 and TRBJ1-1, with 7 nucleotides matching TRBD1. The CDR3 spans 15 residues. CDR1 KGHSH and CDR2 LQKENI come from the germline V gene. V was pared by 4 bases and J by 4 bases, with 9 bases of the junction left unmatched. The CDR3 region is CASSRTGALSTEAFF. In DNA, the CDR3 is TGTGCCAGCTCACGTACAGGGGCACTGAGCACTGAAGCTTTCTTT.

There are many counts of this clonotype. The rearrangement joins TRBV27 to TRBJ2-1, with 7 bases aligning to TRBD2. The CDR3 consists of 14 residues. Trimming removed 6 bases from V and 3 bases from J; junction bases left unmatched: 5. Germline V gene sequence: CDR1 MNHEY, CDR2 SMNVEV (reference sequence). The CDR3 reads CASSFGGSYNEQFF. The CDR3 bases are TGTGCCAGCAGCTTTGGCGGGAGCTACAATGAGCAGTTCTTC.

Comment on this clonotype: This sequence is one base from a far larger clone and is likely a read error. The J gene is TRBJ2-1, the V gene TRBV7-8; D not certain. Germline V gene sequence: CDR1 SGHVS, CDR2 FQNEAQ. This CDR3 is built from 12 residues. DNA for the CDR3: TGTGCCAACAGCTCGGTCTACAATGAGCAGTTCTTC. It encodes CANSSVYNEQFF.

V and J are TRBV6-5 and TRBJ2-2; 10 positions agree with TRBD2. Trimming removed 0 bases from V and 10 bases from J; junction bases left unmatched: 14. The CDR3 is made up of 18 amino acids. The germline V gene encodes CDR1 MNHEY and CDR2 SVGAGI. Written as DNA, the CDR3 is TGTGCCAGCAGTTACTCCAGTTTAATTCTAGCGGGAGCATCGGAGCTGTTTTTT. It translates to CASSYSSLILAGASELFF.

This clonotype was seen repeatedly, ten times or more. The chain links TRBV20-1 to TRBJ1-4, with 8 bases that match TRBD1. CDR1 is DFQATT, CDR2 SNEGSKA, per germline (reference sequence). The CDR3 covers 14 residues. The V and J ends lost 6 bases and 8 bases, in that order; junction bases with no gene match: 11. The CDR3 coding sequence is TGCAGTGCCGCTACAGGGGGTGGTAGAGAAAAACTGTTTTTT. Translated, it gives CSAATGGGREKLFF.

The rearrangement joins TRBV5-1 to TRBJ1-5; no reliable D call. V was shortened by 4 bases and J by 2 bases, with 16 bases between the two germline ends. The CDR3 is made up of 16 amino acids. Germline CDR1 is SGHRS and CDR2 is YFSETQ. CDR3 residues: CASSEGSSVGNQPQHF. The CDR3 DNA is TGCGCCAGCAGCGAAGGGTCCTCGGTGGGCAATCAGCCCCAGCATTTT. Full variable domain (remainder filled in from reference TRBV5-1 and TRBJ1-5): KAGVTQTPRYLIKTRGQQVTLSCSPISGHRSVSWYQQTPGQGLQFLFEYFSETQRNKGNFPGRFSGRQFSNSRSEMNVSTLELGDSALYLCASSEGSSVGNQPQHFGDGTRLSIL.

V and J are TRBV4-1 and TRBJ2-7, with a possible D match to TRBD1 (6 bases). Germline values: CDR1 MGHRA, CDR2 YSYEKL. The ends were cut back, 1 base at V and 0 bases at J, with 10 bases in the middle. CDR3 length: 15 residues. The DNA for the CDR3 is TGCGCCAGCAGCCAAGCTCAGGGGAGCTCCTACGAGCAGTACTTC. Amino acid sequence: CASSQAQGSSYEQYF.

As DNA, the CDR3 is TGTGCCAGCCAGAGCCTGGACAGGGGGAGGGAGCAGTACTTC. Translation gives CASQSLDRGREQYF. The chain employs TRBV6-2 or TRBV6-3 and TRBJ2-7; 10 nucleotides line up with TRBD1. The CDR3 consists of 14 residues. The trim removed 8 bases at V and 7 bases at J, leaving 11 bases unmatched. Germline V gene lookup returns CDR1 MNHEY and CDR2 SVGEGT.

The sample holds a few counts of this clonotype. The chain combines TRBV20-1 with TRBJ2-2, with 13 bases matching TRBD2. J was trimmed by 5 bases and V by 7 bases; bases with no gene match: 10. The length of the CDR3 is 16 residues. Per the germline V gene, CDR1 is DFQATT and CDR2 is SNEGSKA (reference sequence). This chain's CDR3 is CSVRTSGRIGTGELFF. The CDR3 nucleotides are TGCAGTGTCCGGACTAGCGGGAGAATAGGGACCGGGGAGCTGTTTTTT.

This clonotype was observed many times. The chain couples TRBV20-1 to TRBJ2-3, with a possible D match to TRBD2 (6 bases). The CDR3 covers 16 residues. Germline V CDR1 and CDR2: DFQATT, SNEGSKA (reference sequence). V lost 1 base and J 2 bases, leaving 16 bases between the germline ends. CDR3 nucleotides: TGCAGTGCTAGAGCCACGGGACTGACGTTCACAGATACGCAGTATTTT. This gives the protein CSARATGLTFTDTQYF.

J is TRBJ1-1 and V is TRBV9, with TRBD1 matching 10 bases. Looked up from germline, CDR1 is SGDLS and CDR2 is YYNGEE. CDR3 length: 15 amino acids. V gave up 3 bases and J gave up 4 bases; unmatched junction bases: 6. The CDR3 loop reads CASSARDRGFTEAFF. As DNA, the CDR3 is TGTGCCAGCAGCGCCCGGGACAGGGGTTTCACTGAAGCTTTCTTT.

As for this clonotype: A much larger clone is a single base away; this may be a read error. The chain joins TRBV6-2 or TRBV6-3 to TRBJ1-4; 7 nucleotides align to TRBD1. CDR3 size: 16 residues. From germline, CDR1 is MNHEY and CDR2 SVGEGT. Trimming took 5 bases from V and 8 from J; bases not matched to a gene: 14. CDR3 amino acids: CASSPRETGSEEKLFF. The CDR3 coding sequence is TGTGCCAGCAGTCCGCGTGAGACAGGGTCCGAAGAAAAACTGTTTTTT.

Comments on this clonotype: Just one base apart from a much larger clone, this may be a read error. V gene TRBV6-5 combines with J gene TRBJ2-1; TRBD1 matches 7 bases. V was pared by 2 bases and J by 10 bases, with 11 bases of the junction left unmatched. The CDR3 runs to 15 residues. The germline gives CDR1 MNHEY, CDR2 SVGAGI. The CDR3 bases are TGTGCCAGCAGTTACAGAGGGAGAGGGGGCTACGAGCAGTTCTTC. It specifies CASSYRGRGGYEQFF.

This clonotype was observed many times. The CDR3 protein is CASSPPGGFYEQYF. CDR3 sequence (DNA): TGTGCCAGCAGTCCCCCGGGAGGGTTCTACGAGCAGTACTTC. V and J are TRBV6-1 and TRBJ2-7; 8 bases match TRBD2. CDR1 and CDR2 from the germline V gene are MNHNS and SASEGT. This CDR3 region has 14 residues. V trimming: 5 bases; J trimming: 3 bases; junction bases outside the gene matches: 6.